In this sample, the clone carrying this T cell receptor (beta chain) turned up many times. V shed 5 bases, J shed 8 bases, and the junction held 14 bases outside the gene matches. Germline V gene lookup returns CDR1 MNHEY and CDR2 SMNVEV (reference sequence). CDR3 size: 16 residues. This record belongs to a study of T cells in Graves' hyperthyroidism and ophthalmopathy. Study in general: Peripheral blood samples were taken at initial diagnosis, prior to any treatment.

Amplified TCR beta CDR3 regions derived from RNA transcripts. A first-round RT-PCR of the TCR CDR3 used the HTBI primer set. TCRdb recomputed calls from the multiplex PCR reads with MiXCR, one row per CDR3 protein. The table includes roughly 580,000 distinct CDR3 sequences, about 15% detected once. This clonotype was sampled from a woman aged 25 to 39 with Graves' hyperthyroidism that later progressed to Graves' ophthalmopathy. V usage is TRBV27 and J usage is TRBJ1-4, with 7 bases identical to TRBD1. The sequencing sample was made of blood. The CDR3, as DNA: TGTGCCAGCAGTCCTTTCCAGGGGGGGCTCGGGGAAAAACTGTTTTTT. As protein: CASSPFQGGLGEKLFF. The complete variable domain, with remaining parts taken from reference TRBV27 and TRBJ1-4, reads EAQVTQNPRYLITVTGKKLTVTCSQNMNHEYMSWYRQDPGLGLRQIYYSMNVEVTDKGDVPEGYKVSRKEKRNFPLILESPSPNQTSLYFCASSPFQGGLGEKLFFGSGTQLSVL.